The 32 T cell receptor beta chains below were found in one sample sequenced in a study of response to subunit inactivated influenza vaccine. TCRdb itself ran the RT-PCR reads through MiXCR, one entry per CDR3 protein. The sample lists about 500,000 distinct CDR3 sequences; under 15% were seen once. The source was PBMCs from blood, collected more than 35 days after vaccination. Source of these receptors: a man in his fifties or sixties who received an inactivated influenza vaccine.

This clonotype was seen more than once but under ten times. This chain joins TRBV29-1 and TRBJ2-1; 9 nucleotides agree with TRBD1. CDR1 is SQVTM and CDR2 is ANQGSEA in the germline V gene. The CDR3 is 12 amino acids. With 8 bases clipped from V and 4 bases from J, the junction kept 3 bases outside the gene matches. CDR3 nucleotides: TGCAGCTCCGGACAGGGGTACAATGAGCAGTTCTTC. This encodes CSSGQGYNEQFF.

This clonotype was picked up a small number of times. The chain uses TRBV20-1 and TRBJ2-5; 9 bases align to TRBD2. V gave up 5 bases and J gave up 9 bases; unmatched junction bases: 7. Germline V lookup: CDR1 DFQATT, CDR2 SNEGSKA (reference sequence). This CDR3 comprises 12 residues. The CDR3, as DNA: TGCAGTGCTGGAGGGACTAGCAGCCCCCAGTACTTC. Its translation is CSAGGTSSPQYF.

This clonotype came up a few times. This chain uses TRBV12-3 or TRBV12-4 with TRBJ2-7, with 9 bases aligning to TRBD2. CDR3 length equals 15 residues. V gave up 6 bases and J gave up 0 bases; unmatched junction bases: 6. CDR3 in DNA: TGTGCCAGCAGCCGACTAGCGGCACGCTCCTACGAGCAGTACTTC. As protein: CASSRLAARSYEQYF.

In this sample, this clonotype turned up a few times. The CDR3 sequence: CSAQPAADEQYF. In DNA form, the CDR3 reads TGCAGCGCCCAGCCGGCGGCGGACGAGCAGTACTTC. The V gene is TRBV29-1, the J gene TRBJ2-7, with unresolved D. This CDR3 is 12 amino acids long. From germline, CDR1 is SQVTM and CDR2 ANQGSEA. The V gene lost 7 bases and the J gene lost 5 bases, with 15 bases spanning the gap.

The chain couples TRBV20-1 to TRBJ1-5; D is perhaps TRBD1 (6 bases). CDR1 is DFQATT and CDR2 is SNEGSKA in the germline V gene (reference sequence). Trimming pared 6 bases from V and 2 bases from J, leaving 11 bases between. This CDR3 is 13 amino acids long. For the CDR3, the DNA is TGCAGTGCCCAACAGGGTGGCAATCAGCCCCAGCATTTT. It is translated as CSAQQGGNQPQHF.

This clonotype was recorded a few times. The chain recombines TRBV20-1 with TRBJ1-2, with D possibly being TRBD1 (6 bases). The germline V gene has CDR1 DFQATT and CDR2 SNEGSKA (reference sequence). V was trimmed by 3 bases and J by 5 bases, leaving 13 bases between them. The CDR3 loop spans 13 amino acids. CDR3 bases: TGCAGTGCTAGCTCCGGGGGACAATATGGCTACACCTTC. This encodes CSASSGGQYGYTF.

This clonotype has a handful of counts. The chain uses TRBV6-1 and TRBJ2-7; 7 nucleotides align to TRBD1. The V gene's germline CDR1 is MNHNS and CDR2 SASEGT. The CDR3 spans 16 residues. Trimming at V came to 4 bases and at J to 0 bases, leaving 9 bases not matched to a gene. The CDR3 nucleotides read TGTGCCAGCAGTGTAACAGGGGAAATTAGCTCCTACGAGCAGTACTTC. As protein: CASSVTGEISSYEQYF.

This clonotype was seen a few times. The CDR3 sequence is CASSQEGGHVYEQYF. CDR3 DNA: TGTGCCAGCAGCCAAGAAGGGGGACATGTCTACGAGCAGTACTTC. This chain connects TRBV14 to TRBJ2-7; D may be TRBD1 (6 bases). The germline V gene encodes CDR1 SGHDN and CDR2 FVKESK. This CDR3 has 15 amino acids. Trimming pared 0 bases from V and 3 bases from J, leaving 12 bases between.

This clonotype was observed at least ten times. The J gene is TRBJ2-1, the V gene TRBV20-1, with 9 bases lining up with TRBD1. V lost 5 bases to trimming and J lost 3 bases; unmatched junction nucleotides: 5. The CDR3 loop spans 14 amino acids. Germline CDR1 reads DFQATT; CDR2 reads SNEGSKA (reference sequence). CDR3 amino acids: CSAPRDRVYNEQFF. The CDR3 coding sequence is TGCAGTGCTCCCCGGGACAGGGTCTACAATGAGCAGTTCTTC.

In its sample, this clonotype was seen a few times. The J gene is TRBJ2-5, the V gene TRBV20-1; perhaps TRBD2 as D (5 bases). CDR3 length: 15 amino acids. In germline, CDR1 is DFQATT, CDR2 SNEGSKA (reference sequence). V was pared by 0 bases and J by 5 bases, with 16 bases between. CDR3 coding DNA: TGCAGTGCTAGAGATTGGTTAGGAGGCTTGGAGACCCAGTACTTC. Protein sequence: CSARDWLGGLETQYF.

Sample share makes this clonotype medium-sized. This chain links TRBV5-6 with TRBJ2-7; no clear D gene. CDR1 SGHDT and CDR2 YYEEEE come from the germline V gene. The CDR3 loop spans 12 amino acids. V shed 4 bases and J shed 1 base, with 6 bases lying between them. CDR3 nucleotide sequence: TGTGCCAGCAGCCTGACGTCCTACGAGCAGTACTTC. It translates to CASSLTSYEQYF.

CDR3 sequence reads: CSASTPRPGQGSFGANVLTF. CDR3 in DNA: TGCAGTGCCTCCACGCCCAGGCCGGGACAGGGTAGTTTCGGGGCCAACGTCCTGACTTTC. The chain employs TRBV20-1 and TRBJ2-6; 9 positions match TRBD1. The trim removed 6 bases at V and 4 bases at J, leaving 22 bases unmatched. Germline assignment: CDR1 DFQATT and CDR2 SNEGSKA (reference sequence). There are 20 residues in the CDR3.

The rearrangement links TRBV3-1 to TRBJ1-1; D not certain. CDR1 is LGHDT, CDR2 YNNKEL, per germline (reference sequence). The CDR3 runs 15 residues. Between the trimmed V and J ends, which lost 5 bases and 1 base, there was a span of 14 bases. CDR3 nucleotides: TGTGCCAGCAGCAAGACCCAAAGGAAGAACACTGAAGCTTTCTTT. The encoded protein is CASSKTQRKNTEAFF.

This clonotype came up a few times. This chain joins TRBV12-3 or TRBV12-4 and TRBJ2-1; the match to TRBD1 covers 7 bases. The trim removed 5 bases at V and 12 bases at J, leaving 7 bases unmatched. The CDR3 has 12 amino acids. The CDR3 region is CASSKTGVGQFF. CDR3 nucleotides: TGTGCCAGCAGTAAAACAGGGGTCGGGCAGTTCTTC.

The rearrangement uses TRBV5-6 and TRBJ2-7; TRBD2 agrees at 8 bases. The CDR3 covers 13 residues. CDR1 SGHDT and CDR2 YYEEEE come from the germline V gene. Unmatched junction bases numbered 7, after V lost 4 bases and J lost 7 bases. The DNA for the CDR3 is TGTGCCAGCAGCCGACGGGGGGGAAGTGAGCAGTACTTC. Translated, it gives CASSRRGGSEQYF. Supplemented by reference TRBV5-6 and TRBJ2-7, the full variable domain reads DAGVTQSPTHLIKTRGQQVTLRCSPKSGHDTVSWYQQALGQGPQFIFQYYEEEERQRGNFPDRFSGHQFPNYSSELNVNALLLGDSALYLCASSRRGGSEQYFGPGTRLTVT.

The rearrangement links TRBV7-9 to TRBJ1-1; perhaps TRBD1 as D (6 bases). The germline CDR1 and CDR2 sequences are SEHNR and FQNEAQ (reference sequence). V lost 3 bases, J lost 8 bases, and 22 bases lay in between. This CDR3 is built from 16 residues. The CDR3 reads CASSFSIGGRDREAFF. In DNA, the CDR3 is TGTGCCAGCAGCTTTTCGATTGGGGGCCGAGACAGAGAAGCTTTCTTT.

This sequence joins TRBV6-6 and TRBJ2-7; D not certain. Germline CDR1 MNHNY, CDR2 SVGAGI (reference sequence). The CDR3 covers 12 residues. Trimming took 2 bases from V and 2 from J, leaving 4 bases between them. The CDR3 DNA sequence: TGTGCCAGCAGTTACGAGCCCTACGAGCAGTACTTC. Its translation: CASSYEPYEQYF.

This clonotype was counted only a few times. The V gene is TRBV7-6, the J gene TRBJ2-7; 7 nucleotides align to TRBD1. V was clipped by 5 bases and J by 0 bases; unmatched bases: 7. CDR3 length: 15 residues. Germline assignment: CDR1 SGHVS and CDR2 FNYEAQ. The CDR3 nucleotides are TGTGCCAGCAGCGGTGGGACAGCTATCTCCTACGAGCAGTACTTC. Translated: CASSGGTAISYEQYF.

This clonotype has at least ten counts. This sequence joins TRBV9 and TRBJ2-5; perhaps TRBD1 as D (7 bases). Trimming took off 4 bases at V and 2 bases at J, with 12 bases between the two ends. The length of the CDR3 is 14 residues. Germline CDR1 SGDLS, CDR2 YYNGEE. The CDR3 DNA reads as TGTGCCAGCAGCACCCAGGGGGGTCAAGAGACCCAGTACTTC. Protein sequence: CASSTQGGQETQYF.

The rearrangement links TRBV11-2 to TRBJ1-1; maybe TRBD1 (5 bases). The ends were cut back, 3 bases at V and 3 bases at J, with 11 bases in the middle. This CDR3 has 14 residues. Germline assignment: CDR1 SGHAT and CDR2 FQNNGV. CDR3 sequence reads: CASSLVRGYTEAFF. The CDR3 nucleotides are TGTGCCAGCAGCTTGGTGAGGGGTTACACTGAAGCTTTCTTT. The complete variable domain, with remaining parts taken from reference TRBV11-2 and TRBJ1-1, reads EAGVAQSPRYKIIEKRQSVAFWCNPISGHATLYWYQQILGQGPKLLIQFQNNGVVDDSQLPKDRFSAERLKGVDSTLKIQPAKLEDSAVYLCASSLVRGYTEAFFGQGTRLTVV.

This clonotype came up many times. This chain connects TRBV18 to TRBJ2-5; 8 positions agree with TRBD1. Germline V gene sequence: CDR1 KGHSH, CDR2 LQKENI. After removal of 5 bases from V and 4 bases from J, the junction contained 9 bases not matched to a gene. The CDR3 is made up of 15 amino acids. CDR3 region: CASSVNQGAGETQYF. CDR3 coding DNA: TGTGCCAGCTCAGTAAACCAGGGGGCCGGAGAGACCCAGTACTTC.

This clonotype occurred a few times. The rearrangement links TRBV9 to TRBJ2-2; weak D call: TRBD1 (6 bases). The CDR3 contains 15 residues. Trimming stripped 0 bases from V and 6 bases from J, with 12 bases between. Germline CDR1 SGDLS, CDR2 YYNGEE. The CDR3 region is CASSVGTVIPGELFF. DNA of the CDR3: TGTGCCAGCAGCGTAGGGACAGTCATTCCCGGGGAGCTGTTTTTT.

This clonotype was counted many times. The chain's CDR3 is CSVWILGNTEAFF. In DNA, the CDR3 is TGCAGCGTTTGGATACTGGGGAACACTGAAGCTTTCTTT. The rearrangement joins TRBV29-1 to TRBJ1-1; D remains ambiguous. V dropped 5 bases and J dropped 1 base, with 11 bases sitting between them. The CDR3 runs to 13 residues. Germline V lookup: CDR1 SQVTM, CDR2 ANQGSEA.

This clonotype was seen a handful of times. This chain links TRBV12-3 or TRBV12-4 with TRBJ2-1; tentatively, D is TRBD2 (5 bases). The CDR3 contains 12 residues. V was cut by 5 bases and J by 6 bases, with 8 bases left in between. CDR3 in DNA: TGTGCCAGCAGTACTACTAGCAATGAGCAGTTCTTC. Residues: CASSTTSNEQFF.

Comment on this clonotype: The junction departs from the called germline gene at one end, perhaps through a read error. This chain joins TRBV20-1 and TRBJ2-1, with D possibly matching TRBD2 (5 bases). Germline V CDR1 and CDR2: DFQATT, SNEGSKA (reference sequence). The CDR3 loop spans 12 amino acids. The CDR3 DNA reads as TGCAGTGCTACGGTTATCGCAGAGGGTGAGGTCTTC. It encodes CSATVIAEGEVF.

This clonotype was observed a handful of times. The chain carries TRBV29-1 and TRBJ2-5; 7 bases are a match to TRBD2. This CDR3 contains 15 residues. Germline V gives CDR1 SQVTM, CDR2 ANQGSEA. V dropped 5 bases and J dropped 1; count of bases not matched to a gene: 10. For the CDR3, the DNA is TGCAGCGTTATCCCTCTAGCGGAGGGCCAAGAGACCCAGTACTTC. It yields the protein CSVIPLAEGQETQYF.

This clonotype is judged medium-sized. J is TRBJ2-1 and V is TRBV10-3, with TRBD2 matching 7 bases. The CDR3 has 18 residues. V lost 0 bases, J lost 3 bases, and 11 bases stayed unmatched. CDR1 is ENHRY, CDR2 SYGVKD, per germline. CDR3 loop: CAISESIAGSGRYNEQFF. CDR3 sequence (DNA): TGTGCCATCAGTGAGTCGATAGCGGGCTCAGGACGCTACAATGAGCAGTTCTTC.

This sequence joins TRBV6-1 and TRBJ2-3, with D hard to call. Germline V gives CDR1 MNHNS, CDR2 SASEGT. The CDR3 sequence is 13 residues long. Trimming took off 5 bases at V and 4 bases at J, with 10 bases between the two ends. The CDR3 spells CASSPSLADTQYF. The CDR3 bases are TGTGCCAGCAGTCCATCTTTGGCAGATACGCAGTATTTT.

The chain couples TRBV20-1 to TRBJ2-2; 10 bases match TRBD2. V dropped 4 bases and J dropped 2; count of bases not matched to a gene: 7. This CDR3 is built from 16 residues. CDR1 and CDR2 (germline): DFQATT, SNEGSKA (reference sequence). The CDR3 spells CSAKGLAGVNTGELFF. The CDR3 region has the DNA TGCAGTGCTAAGGGGCTAGCGGGAGTTAACACCGGGGAGCTGTTTTTT.

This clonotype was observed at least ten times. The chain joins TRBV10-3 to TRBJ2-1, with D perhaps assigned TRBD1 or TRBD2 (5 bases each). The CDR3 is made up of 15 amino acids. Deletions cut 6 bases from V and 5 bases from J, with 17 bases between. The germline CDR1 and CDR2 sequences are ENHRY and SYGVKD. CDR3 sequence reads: CAISYHRDGNNEQFF. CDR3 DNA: TGTGCCATCAGCTACCACCGGGACGGCAACAATGAGCAGTTCTTC.

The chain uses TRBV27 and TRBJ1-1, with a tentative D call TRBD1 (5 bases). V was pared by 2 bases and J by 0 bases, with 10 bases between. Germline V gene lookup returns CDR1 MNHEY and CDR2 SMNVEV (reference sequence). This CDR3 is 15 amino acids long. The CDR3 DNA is TGTGCCAGCAGTTTAATTGGCAGGGTGAACACTGAAGCTTTCTTT. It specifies CASSLIGRVNTEAFF.

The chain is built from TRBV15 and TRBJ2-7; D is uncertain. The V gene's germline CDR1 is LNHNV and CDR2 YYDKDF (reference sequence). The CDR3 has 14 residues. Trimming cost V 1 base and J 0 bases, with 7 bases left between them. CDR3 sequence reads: CATSRAELSYEQYF. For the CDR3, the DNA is TGTGCCACCAGCAGAGCAGAACTCTCCTACGAGCAGTACTTC.